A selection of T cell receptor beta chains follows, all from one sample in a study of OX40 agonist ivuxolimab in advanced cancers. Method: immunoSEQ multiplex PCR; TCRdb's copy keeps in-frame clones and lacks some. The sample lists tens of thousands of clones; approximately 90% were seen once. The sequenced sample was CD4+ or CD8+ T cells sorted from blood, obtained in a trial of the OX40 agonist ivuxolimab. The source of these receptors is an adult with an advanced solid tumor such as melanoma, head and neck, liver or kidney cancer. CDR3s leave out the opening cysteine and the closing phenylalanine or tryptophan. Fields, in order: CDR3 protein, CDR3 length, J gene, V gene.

ASSLQNYRGQETQY,14,TRBJ2-5,TRBV5-1
ASSLGQQETQY,11,TRBJ2-5,TRBV5-1
ASSAGTEEKLF,11,TRBJ1-4,TRBV18
ASGRLAVDNTGELF,14,TRBJ2-2,TRBV2
ASSMWGPYEQY,11,TRBJ2-7,TRBV19
ASSLVGTAREQY,12,TRBJ2-7,TRBV11-3
ASSPEDTQY,9,TRBJ2-3,TRBV18
ASSRIYPDSYEQY,13,TRBJ2-7,TRBV4-1
SVEDVGQQETQY,12,TRBJ2-5,TRBV29-1
ASSLREGNEKLF,12,TRBJ1-4,TRBV7-9
ASSPGLAGVNYEQF,14,TRBJ2-1,TRBV18
ASSQDRGRSNQPQH,14,TRBJ1-5,TRBV5-4
ASSLLPRGSKYGYT,14,TRBJ1-2,TRBV4-1
ASRRGGGDAYNEQF,14,TRBJ2-1,TRBV2
ASSSTRIAGRETQY,14,TRBJ2-5,TRBV7-9
ASSILQNPNTEAF,13,TRBJ1-1,TRBV19
ASSTPTSGRVDTQY,14,TRBJ2-3,TRBV5-4
ASSRGYGTEAF,11,TRBJ1-1,TRBV6-5
ASSGARHEQY,10,TRBJ2-7,TRBV10-2
ASRPQWARPNTGELF,15,TRBJ2-2,TRBV28
ASSEGLRGTEAF,12,TRBJ1-1,TRBV9
ASSGSSYEQY,10,TRBJ2-7,TRBV11-1
ASSVEKGAKQPQH,13,TRBJ1-5,TRBV5-1
ASSKTSGGSDTQY,13,TRBJ2-3,TRBV5-4
ASSYRGPGNNIQY,13,TRBJ2-4,TRBV6-5
ASSLHPRGQETQY,13,TRBJ2-5,TRBV5-5
ASSDRTEQY,9,TRBJ2-7,TRBV6-5
ASSWGGTQY,9,TRBJ2-7,TRBV2
ASSYRDRVLDEQF,13,TRBJ2-1,TRBV7-9
ASSTSDRGDTEAF,13,TRBJ1-1,TRBV19
ASSYNGGGNSPLH,13,TRBJ1-6,TRBV6-6
ASSLGNYGYT,10,TRBJ1-2,TRBV4-2
ASSAGSQPQH,10,TRBJ1-5,TRBV7-2
ASSPGQQGQAF,11,TRBJ1-1,TRBV18
ASSHLGGSYNEQF,13,TRBJ2-1,TRBV4-1
ASSTYNEQF,9,TRBJ2-1,TRBV27
ASSPSTLLGDSNQPQH,16,TRBJ1-5,TRBV4-1